The 10 T cell receptor beta chains in this list originate from one sample, sequenced in a study of blood T cell repertoires in COVID-19. Using immunoSEQ multiplex PCR, the repertoire was profiled, and TCRdb retains in-frame clones only, with some absent. The sample has 70,000 or so clones; approximately 90% are singletons. Sequenced: peripheral blood. These receptors were obtained from a man between 65 and 80 years old with active COVID-19.

The rearrangement links TRBV6-6 to TRBJ1-2, with 12 bases aligning to TRBD1. Germline CDR1 reads MNHNY; CDR2 reads SVGAGI (reference sequence). With V trimmed by 5 bases and J by 0 bases, 10 bases remained unmatched. This CDR3 contains 18 residues. DNA for the CDR3: TGTGCCAGCAGTCCCCTCCGGGACAGGGGGCCAGCTAACTATGGCTACACCTTC. Protein: CASSPLRDRGPANYGYTF.

The genes are TRBV7-2 and TRBJ2-7; D may be TRBD1 (6 bases). V shed 5 bases and J shed 0 bases, with 11 bases lying between them. Germline V lookup: CDR1 SGHTA, CDR2 FQGNSA. CDR3 length: 14 residues. This chain's CDR3 is CASSVDRSSYEQYF. The CDR3 nucleotides are TGTGCCAGCAGCGTCGACAGGAGCTCCTACGAGCAGTACTTC.

The V and J genes are TRBV7-9 and TRBJ2-2, with 7 bases fitting TRBD2. Losses at the gene ends were 5 bases for V and 7 bases for J; bases not matched to a gene: 13. The V gene's germline CDR1 is SEHNR and CDR2 FQNEAQ (reference sequence). The CDR3 is made up of 16 amino acids. CDR3 protein: CASSPPSGPLGGELFF. The CDR3, as DNA: TGTGCCAGCAGCCCACCTAGCGGCCCGTTGGGCGGGGAGCTGTTTTTT.

V and J are TRBV11-1 and TRBJ2-5, with D perhaps TRBD2 (5 bases). CDR3 size: 13 residues. From germline, CDR1 is SGHAT and CDR2 FQDESV (reference sequence). V was cut by 5 bases and J by 5 bases, with 12 bases left in between. For the CDR3, the DNA is TGTGCCAGCAGCCGGGGTTTTGGGGAGACCCAGTACTTC. This encodes CASSRGFGETQYF.

This rearrangement joins TRBV30 to TRBJ1-1, with a tentative D call TRBD1 (6 bases). CDR1 is GTSNPN, CDR2 SVGIG, per germline (reference sequence). This CDR3 is built from 14 residues. V was shortened by 4 bases and J by 2 bases, with 14 bases between the two germline ends. The CDR3: CAWTRQALNTEAFF. The CDR3 coding sequence is TGTGCCTGGACCAGACAGGCACTAAACACTGAAGCTTTCTTT.

This chain joins TRBV12-5 and TRBJ2-5; possibly TRBD1 for D (6 bases). Looked up from germline, CDR1 is LGHNT and CDR2 is FRNRAP. V shed 4 bases and J shed 1 base, with 10 bases lying between them. The CDR3 contains 14 residues. CDR3 in amino acids: CASGSGQSQETQYF. CDR3 coding DNA: TGTGCTAGTGGTTCCGGACAGTCCCAAGAGACCCAGTACTTC.

This clone was seen a single time. The J gene is TRBJ1-2, the V gene TRBV30, with 7 bases identical to TRBD1. The CDR3 covers 13 residues. In germline, CDR1 is GTSNPN, CDR2 SVGIG (reference sequence). With V trimmed by 8 bases and J by 4 bases, 10 bases remained unmatched. CDR3 protein: CARDRVGGYGYTF. DNA for the CDR3: TGTGCCCGCGACAGGGTTGGGGGCTATGGCTACACCTTC. The full variable domain, rest sourced from reference TRBV30 and TRBJ1-2, is SQTIHQWPATLVQPVGSPLSLECTVEGTSNPNLYWYRQAAGRGLQLLFYSVGIGQISSEVPQNLSASRPQDRQFILSSKKLLLSDSGFYLCARDRVGGYGYTFGSGTRLTVV.

The rearrangement uses TRBV7-9 and TRBJ2-7; 8 positions agree with TRBD2. The germline V gene has CDR1 SEHNR and CDR2 FQNEAQ (reference sequence). J gave up 9 bases and V 4 bases, and 11 bases lay outside the gene matches. The CDR3 totals 14 residues. DNA for the CDR3: TGTGCCAGCAGCTCCCCGGGGACTAGTGGGTGGCAGTACTTC. Translated, it gives CASSSPGTSGWQYF.

The V and J genes are TRBV12-3 or TRBV12-4 and TRBJ1-2; D gene ambiguous. The CDR3 covers 11 residues. Between the trimmed V and J ends, which lost 3 bases and 9 bases, there was a span of 8 bases. The CDR3 loop is CASSLGTRYTF. Here the CDR3 DNA reads TGTGCCAGCAGTTTGGGCACCCGCTACACCTTC.

The J gene is TRBJ1-1, the V gene TRBV18, with 7 positions matching TRBD1. Germline values: CDR1 KGHSH, CDR2 LQKENI. This CDR3 spans 14 amino acids. Trimming took 2 bases from V and 1 from J; bases not matched to a gene: 1. The CDR3 protein is CASSPRTGNTEAFF. The CDR3 nucleotides read TGTGCCAGCTCACCAAGGACAGGGAACACTGAAGCTTTCTTT.